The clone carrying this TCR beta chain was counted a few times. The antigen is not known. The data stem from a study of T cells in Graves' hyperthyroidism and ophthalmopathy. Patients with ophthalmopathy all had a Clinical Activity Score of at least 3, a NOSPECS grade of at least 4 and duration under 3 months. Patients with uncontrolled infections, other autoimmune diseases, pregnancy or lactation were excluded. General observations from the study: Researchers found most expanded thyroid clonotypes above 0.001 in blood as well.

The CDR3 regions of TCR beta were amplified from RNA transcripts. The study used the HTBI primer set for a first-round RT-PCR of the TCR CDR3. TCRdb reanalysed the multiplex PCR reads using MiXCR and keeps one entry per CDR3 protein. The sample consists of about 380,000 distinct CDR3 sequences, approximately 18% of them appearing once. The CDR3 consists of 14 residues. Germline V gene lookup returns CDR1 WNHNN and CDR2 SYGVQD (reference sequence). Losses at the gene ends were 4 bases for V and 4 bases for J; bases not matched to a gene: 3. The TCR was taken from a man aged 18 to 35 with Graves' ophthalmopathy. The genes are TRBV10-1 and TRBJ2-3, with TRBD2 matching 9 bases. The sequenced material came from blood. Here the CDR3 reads CASSGAGGPDTQYF. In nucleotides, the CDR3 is TGCGCCAGCAGTGGGGCGGGGGGGCCAGATACGCAGTATTTT.